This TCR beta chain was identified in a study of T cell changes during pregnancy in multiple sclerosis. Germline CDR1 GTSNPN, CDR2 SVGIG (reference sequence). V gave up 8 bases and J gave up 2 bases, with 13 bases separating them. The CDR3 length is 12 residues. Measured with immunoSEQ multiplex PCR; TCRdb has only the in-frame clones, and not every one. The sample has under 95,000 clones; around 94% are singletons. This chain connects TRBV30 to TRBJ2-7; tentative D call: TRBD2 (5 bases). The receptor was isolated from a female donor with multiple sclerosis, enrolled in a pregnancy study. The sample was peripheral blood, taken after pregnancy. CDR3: CAGNSDAYEQYF. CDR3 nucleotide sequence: TGTGCCGGAAATAGCGATGCCTACGAGCAGTACTTC.